The 28 T cell receptor beta chains listed next were all sequenced from one sample in a study of T cells in Graves' hyperthyroidism and ophthalmopathy. What was amplified from RNA transcripts were TCR beta CDR3 regions. The HTBI primer set served for first-round RT-PCR of the TCR CDR3. One entry per CDR3 protein, called by TCRdb with MiXCR from the multiplex PCR reads. There are 650,000 to 700,000 distinct CDR3 sequences in the sample; 17% occur only once, and 15% lies in the top ten. Sequencing input: blood. The receptors derive from a man over 45 with Graves' hyperthyroidism.

In its sample, this clonotype was seen a few times. The chain recombines TRBV5-1 with TRBJ2-7; TRBD1 matches at 11 bases. The CDR3 is made up of 15 amino acids. After removal of 6 bases from V and 3 bases from J, the junction contained 8 bases not matched to a gene. Germline-derived CDR1 and CDR2 are SGHRS and YFSETQ. The CDR3 DNA is TGCGCCAGCAATCTAGGACAGGGGGCCCTCTACGAGCAGTACTTC. It yields the protein CASNLGQGALYEQYF.

The chain has TRBV11-2 and TRBJ2-3; 9 nucleotides align to TRBD1. This CDR3 comprises 14 residues. Germline assignment: CDR1 SGHAT and CDR2 FQNNGV. V shed 5 bases, J shed 4 bases, and the junction held 4 bases outside the gene matches. CDR3 bases: TGTGCCAGCAGCCGGGACAGGGTCTCAGATACGCAGTATTTT. Its translation: CASSRDRVSDTQYF.

This clonotype has a count of ten or more. V and J are TRBV20-1 and TRBJ1-1; D is ambiguous. The germline V gene encodes CDR1 DFQATT and CDR2 SNEGSKA (reference sequence). Trimming took off 3 bases at V and 0 bases at J, with 2 bases between the two ends. This CDR3 has 11 amino acids. The DNA for the CDR3 is TGCAGTGCTAGTCTGAACACTGAAGCTTTCTTT. Encoded protein: CSASLNTEAFF.

This clonotype was seen ten or more times. CDR3 region: CAIKDGSSYEQYF. The CDR3 DNA sequence: TGTGCCATCAAGGACGGGAGCTCCTACGAGCAGTACTTC. The chain carries TRBV10-3 and TRBJ2-7; maybe TRBD2 (6 bases). Looked up from germline, CDR1 is ENHRY and CDR2 is SYGVKD. CDR3 length: 13 amino acids. Trimming took off 7 bases at V and 0 bases at J, with 10 bases between the two ends.

This clonotype was counted ten times or more. V and J are TRBV6-1 and TRBJ1-1, with 7 positions matching TRBD1. CDR1 and CDR2 (germline): MNHNS, SASEGT. This CDR3 is built from 14 residues. With 2 bases clipped from V and 10 bases from J, the junction kept 10 bases outside the gene matches. The CDR3 region has the DNA TGTGCCAGCAGTGAAATGTCTGGGGCAGGGGGAGCTTTCTTT. This encodes CASSEMSGAGGAFF.

The rearrangement links TRBV19 to TRBJ2-7; 8 bases map to TRBD2. CDR1 and CDR2 (germline): LNHDA, SQIVND (reference sequence). Losses at the gene ends were 10 bases for V and 7 bases for J; bases not matched to a gene: 15. CDR3 size: 14 residues. CDR3 sequence: CATNSGTRVGEQYF. CDR3 DNA: TGTGCCACCAACTCCGGGACTAGAGTGGGTGAGCAGTACTTC.

Ten or more counts support this clonotype. The V and J genes are TRBV27 and TRBJ2-5; D uncertain. The CDR3 contains 15 residues. Germline lookup yields CDR1 MNHEY and CDR2 SMNVEV (reference sequence). The V end was cut by 4 bases, the J end by 5 bases, with 17 bases between. CDR3 sequence: CASSWWRLARETQYF. The CDR3 DNA reads TGTGCCAGCAGTTGGTGGAGATTGGCAAGGGAGACCCAGTACTTC.

The CDR3 sequence is CATSDQTGSGQFF. CDR3 sequence (DNA): TGTGCCACCAGTGACCAAACAGGATCTGGGCAGTTCTTC. The chain links TRBV24-1 to TRBJ2-1, with D tentatively TRBD1 (5 bases). The V gene's germline CDR1 is KGHDR and CDR2 SFDVKD. Trimming stripped 4 bases from V and 12 bases from J, with 15 bases between. The CDR3 length is 13 residues.

Concerning this clonotype: Possible read error: a much larger clone is one base away. V and J are TRBV10-2 and TRBJ2-2; 9 bases match TRBD2. V was clipped by 8 bases and J by 3 bases; unmatched bases: 7. Germline CDR1 reads WSHSY; CDR2 reads SAAADI. CDR3 length: 15 amino acids. The CDR3 nucleotides are TGCGCCAGCTGGGATCTAGCGGGACACACCGGGGAGCTGTTTTTT. Residues: CASWDLAGHTGELFF.

The V and J genes are TRBV7-2 and TRBJ2-3; 9 bases are a match to TRBD2. This CDR3 is 14 amino acids long. CDR1 is SGHTA, CDR2 FQGNSA, per germline. The J segment lost 4 bases and the V segment lost 6 bases, leaving 5 bases of the junction unmatched. CDR3 region: CASSWREGSDTQYF. As DNA, the CDR3 is TGTGCCAGCAGTTGGCGGGAGGGCTCAGATACGCAGTATTTT.

This clonotype appeared many times. The chain has TRBV6-1 and TRBJ1-3; maybe TRBD1 (5 bases). Germline V CDR1 and CDR2: MNHNS, SASEGT. The V gene lost 9 bases and the J gene lost 7 bases, with 19 bases spanning the gap. The CDR3 runs 14 residues. The CDR3 loop reads CASMRAGMSNTIYF. The CDR3 DNA sequence: TGTGCCAGTATGCGGGCAGGGATGAGCAACACCATATATTTT.

The genes are TRBV3-1 and TRBJ1-1; D might be TRBD1 (5 bases). The CDR3 contains 14 residues. CDR1 and CDR2 from the germline V gene are LGHDT and YNNKEL (reference sequence). Trimming removed 5 bases at V and 1 base at J, with 11 bases between. This chain's CDR3 is CASSDQGKNTEAFF. The CDR3, as DNA: TGTGCCAGCAGCGATCAGGGAAAGAACACTGAAGCTTTCTTT. Full variable domain (missing parts from reference TRBV3-1 and TRBJ1-1): DTAVSQTPKYLVTQMGNDKSIKCEQNLGHDTMYWYKQDSKKFLKIMFSYNNKELIINETVPNRFSPKSPDKAHLNLHINSLELGDSAVYFCASSDQGKNTEAFFGQGTRLTVV.

There are a few counts of this clonotype. The chain combines TRBV6-4 with TRBJ2-7; 7 bases align to TRBD2. This CDR3 is 14 amino acids long. CDR1 and CDR2 (germline): MRHNA, SNTAGT. The V segment lost 2 bases and the J segment 2 bases; nucleotides outside the gene matches: 3. In nucleotides, the CDR3 is TGTGCCAGCAGTGACGAGGCGGGAGCCTACGAGCAGTACTTC. It translates to CASSDEAGAYEQYF.

This clonotype was detected ten times or more. The chain couples TRBV5-8 to TRBJ2-5; maybe TRBD1 (5 bases). With 4 bases removed from V and 2 bases from J, the gap between germline ends came to 15 bases. Germline V gene data show CDR1 as SGHTS and CDR2 as YDEGEE. This CDR3 has 15 residues. The CDR3 here is CASSPTGIGQETQYF. The CDR3 DNA follows: TGTGCCAGCAGCCCTACAGGAATAGGTCAAGAGACCCAGTACTTC.

This clonotype occurred a few times. This rearrangement joins TRBV19 to TRBJ1-1, with D unclear. The CDR3 is 14 amino acids. Trimming took 3 bases from V and 1 from J, leaving 9 bases between them. Germline V gene sequence: CDR1 LNHDA, CDR2 SQIVND (reference sequence). The DNA for the CDR3 is TGTGCCAGTAGTATGCCGGCGGGGAACACTGAAGCTTTCTTT. Residues: CASSMPAGNTEAFF. Together with reference TRBV19 and TRBJ1-1, the CDR3 gives the full variable domain: DGGITQSPKYLFRKEGQNVTLSCEQNLNHDAMYWYRQDPGQGLRLIYYSQIVNDFQKGDIAEGYSVSREKKESFPLTVTSAQKNPTAFYLCASSMPAGNTEAFFGQGTRLTVV.

The sample holds a few counts of this clonotype. V usage is TRBV7-9 and J usage is TRBJ1-4, with 10 bases fitting TRBD1. CDR3 length equals 14 residues. V gave up 5 bases and J gave up 8 bases; unmatched junction bases: 5. CDR1 and CDR2 from the germline V gene are SEHNR and FQNEAQ (reference sequence). This CDR3 reads CASSPLDRGEKLFF. The CDR3 DNA reads TGTGCCAGCAGCCCTCTGGACAGGGGGGAAAAACTGTTTTTT.

This chain connects TRBV13 to TRBJ2-2; 9 bases map to TRBD2. The CDR3 contains 13 residues. Germline V gives CDR1 PRHDT, CDR2 FYEKMQ (reference sequence). V was pared by 5 bases and J by 10 bases, with 5 bases of the junction left unmatched. CDR3 coding DNA: TGTGCCAGCAGCAAACGGGGACTAGCGGAGCTGTTTTTT. This translates into CASSKRGLAELFF.

This rearrangement joins TRBV19 to TRBJ2-1; 11 bases map to TRBD2. The length of the CDR3 is 16 residues. Germline loops: CDR1 LNHDA, CDR2 SQIVND (reference sequence). Trimming cost V 4 bases and J 7 bases; bases outside gene matches: 9. DNA for the CDR3: TGTGCCAGTAGTACCGGCCGGACTAGCGGGCGGAATGAGCAGTTCTTC. Translation gives CASSTGRTSGRNEQFF.

This clonotype showed up many times. The chain joins TRBV6-1 to TRBJ2-7; 9 nucleotides align to TRBD2. CDR1 is MNHNS, CDR2 SASEGT, per germline. The V and J ends lost 5 bases and 3 bases, in that order; junction bases with no gene match: 8. CDR3 length equals 15 residues. DNA of the CDR3: TGTGCCAGCAGTCACGCAGCGGGAGGTAACTACGAGCAGTACTTC. Protein: CASSHAAGGNYEQYF.

This clonotype was counted only a few times. The CDR3 region has the DNA TGCAGTGCTAGCGACGGGAGGGATGAGCAGTTCTTC. Translation gives CSASDGRDEQFF. The chain recombines TRBV20-1 with TRBJ2-1; 8 bases match TRBD2. There are 12 residues in the CDR3. Germline assignment: CDR1 DFQATT and CDR2 SNEGSKA (reference sequence). V dropped 3 bases and J dropped 8; count of bases not matched to a gene: 3.

This clonotype was recorded a few times. This chain joins TRBV20-1 and TRBJ1-2; 9 nucleotides match TRBD1. CDR3 size: 14 residues. With V trimmed by 1 base and J by 7 bases, 7 bases remained unmatched. Germline V CDR1 and CDR2: DFQATT, SNEGSKA (reference sequence). Here the CDR3 DNA reads TGCAGTGCTAGAGTAGACAGGGGGGGTTTTGGCTACACCTTC. Amino acids: CSARVDRGGFGYTF.

This clonotype was found a few times. The V call is TRBV5-6, the J call TRBJ2-5, with 8 positions matching TRBD2. J was trimmed by 4 bases and V by 2 bases; bases with no gene match: 7. This CDR3 is built from 15 residues. CDR1 and CDR2 from the germline V gene are SGHDT and YYEEEE. The CDR3 region is CASSFNSGNRETQYF. The CDR3 DNA reads as TGTGCCAGCAGCTTTAATAGCGGGAATAGAGAGACCCAGTACTTC.

This clonotype was counted ten times or more. This chain joins TRBV7-8 and TRBJ1-1, with a possible D match to TRBD1 (5 bases). Germline-derived CDR1 and CDR2 are SGHVS and FQNEAQ. The CDR3 is 14 amino acids. V was trimmed by 4 bases and J by 4 bases, leaving 13 bases between them. The CDR3 reads CASSSGGLRTEAFF. The CDR3 bases are TGTGCCAGCAGCTCGGGGGGGTTACGCACTGAAGCTTTCTTT.

V and J are TRBV13 and TRBJ2-2; tentatively, D is TRBD1 or TRBD2 (5 bases each). Trimming took 5 bases from V and 4 from J, leaving 17 bases between them. Germline V lookup: CDR1 PRHDT, CDR2 FYEKMQ (reference sequence). This CDR3 has 16 residues. CDR3 residues: CASSTPGTQSTGELFF. CDR3 coding DNA: TGTGCCAGCAGCACACCCGGGACCCAGAGCACCGGGGAGCTGTTTTTT.

The chain has TRBV20-1 and TRBJ1-2; TRBD1 agrees at 7 bases. The CDR3 contains 13 residues. The germline gives CDR1 DFQATT, CDR2 SNEGSKA (reference sequence). J lost 2 bases, V lost 3 bases, and 3 bases had no gene match. The CDR3 DNA sequence: TGCAGTGCTAGCAAGGGACAGAACTATGGCTACACCTTC. It translates to CSASKGQNYGYTF.

As concerns this clonotype: A much larger clone is a single base away; this may be a read error. The chain links TRBV11-2 to TRBJ2-7; no definite D call. The J call is doubtful: the DNA matches TRBJ2-1 better. The length of the CDR3 is 15 residues. Looked up from germline, CDR1 is SGHAT and CDR2 is FQNNGV. CDR3 sequence: CASSLDEATYYEQFF. The CDR3 DNA is TGTGCCAGCAGCTTAGATGAGGCGACTTACTACGAGCAGTTCTTC.

This clonotype was observed many times. The rearrangement joins TRBV7-2 to TRBJ2-5; 11 bases are a match to TRBD2. Germline V gives CDR1 SGHTA, CDR2 FQGNSA. The CDR3 has 17 residues. V lost 2 bases, J lost 5 bases, and 10 bases stayed unmatched. The CDR3 here is CASSLSLAGGRKETQYF. Here the CDR3 DNA reads TGTGCCAGCAGCTTATCCTTAGCGGGAGGGCGGAAGGAGACCCAGTACTTC.

The chain links TRBV19 to TRBJ2-1; D may be TRBD2 (6 bases). CDR1 LNHDA and CDR2 SQIVND come from the germline V gene (reference sequence). V was pared by 6 bases and J by 0 bases, with 15 bases between. The CDR3 length is 16 residues. CDR3 protein: CASSPPRGSSYNEQFF. The CDR3 coding sequence is TGTGCCAGTAGCCCTCCCCGGGGGAGCTCCTACAATGAGCAGTTCTTC.